This T cell receptor (beta chain) originates from a study of OX40 agonist ivuxolimab in advanced cancers. The method was immunoSEQ multiplex PCR; TCRdb's version includes in-frame clones alone and lacks a portion of them. Here the sample spans roughly 40,000 clones, approximately 91% being singletons. V gave up 3 bases and J gave up 7 bases, with 9 bases separating them. The CDR3 totals 13 residues. CDR1 MGHRA and CDR2 YSYEKL come from the germline V gene. The TCR sequence derives from an adult with an advanced solid tumor such as melanoma, head and neck, liver or kidney cancer. The specimen comprised CD4+ or CD8+ T cells sorted from blood, sampled in a trial of the OX40 agonist ivuxolimab. The gene calls are TRBV4-1 and TRBJ2-2, with a tentative D call TRBD2 (5 bases). CDR3 coding DNA: TGCGCCAGCAGCCACGCCGGGGTCGGGGAGCTGTTTTTT. The encoded protein is CASSHAGVGELFF.